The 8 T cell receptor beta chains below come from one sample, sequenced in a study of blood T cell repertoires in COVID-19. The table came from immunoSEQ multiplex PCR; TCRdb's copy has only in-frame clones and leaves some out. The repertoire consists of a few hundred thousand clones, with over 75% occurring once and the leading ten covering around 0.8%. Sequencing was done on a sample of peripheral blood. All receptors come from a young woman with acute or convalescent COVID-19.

The CDR3 loop reads CSVGTGVYEQYF. In DNA form, the CDR3 reads TGCAGCGTGGGGACAGGGGTATACGAGCAGTACTTC. The chain joins TRBV29-1 to TRBJ2-7; 10 nucleotides match TRBD1. Per germline, CDR1 SQVTM and CDR2 ANQGSEA. J gave up 4 bases and V 6 bases, and 3 bases lay outside the gene matches. The CDR3 runs to 12 residues.

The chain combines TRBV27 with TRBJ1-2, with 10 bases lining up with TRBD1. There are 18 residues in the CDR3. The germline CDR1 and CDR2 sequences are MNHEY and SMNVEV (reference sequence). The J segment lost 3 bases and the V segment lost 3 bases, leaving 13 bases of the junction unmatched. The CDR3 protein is CASSLGTGDLTWDYGYTF. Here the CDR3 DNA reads TGTGCCAGCAGTTTGGGGACAGGGGACCTAACTTGGGACTATGGCTACACCTTC.

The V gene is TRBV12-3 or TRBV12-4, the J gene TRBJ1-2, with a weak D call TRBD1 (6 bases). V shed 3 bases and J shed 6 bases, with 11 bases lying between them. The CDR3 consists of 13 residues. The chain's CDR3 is CASSFRGANGYTF. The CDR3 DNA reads TGTGCCAGCAGTTTTCGGGGGGCCAATGGCTACACCTTC.

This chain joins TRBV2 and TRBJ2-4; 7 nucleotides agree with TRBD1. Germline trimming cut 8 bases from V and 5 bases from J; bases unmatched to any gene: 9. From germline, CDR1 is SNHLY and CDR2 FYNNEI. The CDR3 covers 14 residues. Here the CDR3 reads CASGGEGAENIQYF. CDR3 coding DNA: TGTGCCAGCGGGGGCGAGGGGGCCGAAAACATTCAGTACTTC.

CDR3 sequence reads: CASSLAGGQITSYNEQFF. The CDR3 DNA reads TGTGCCAGCAGCTTAGCCGGTGGACAGATTACATCCTACAATGAGCAGTTCTTC. The chain uses TRBV11-1 and TRBJ2-1, with a weak D call TRBD1 (6 bases). Trimming stripped 0 bases from V and 1 base from J, with 16 bases between. This CDR3 has 18 residues. Germline V gene lookup returns CDR1 SGHAT and CDR2 FQDESV (reference sequence).

The chain's CDR3 is CASSLNPSGRSYNEQFF. The DNA for the CDR3 is TGTGCCAGCAGCCTTAACCCTAGCGGGAGGTCTTACAATGAGCAGTTCTTC. This chain uses TRBV14 with TRBJ2-1; the match to TRBD2 covers 11 bases. The V gene end was trimmed by 4 bases and the J gene end by 4 bases; junction bases not matched to a gene: 9. The CDR3 has 17 amino acids. CDR1 SGHDN and CDR2 FVKESK come from the germline V gene. The full variable domain, its missing parts supplied by reference TRBV14 and TRBJ2-1, is EAGVTQFPSHSVIEKGQTVTLRCDPISGHDNLYWYRRVMGKEIKFLLHFVKESKQDESGMPNNRFLAERTGGTYSTLKVQPAELEDSGVYFCASSLNPSGRSYNEQFFGPGTRLTVL.

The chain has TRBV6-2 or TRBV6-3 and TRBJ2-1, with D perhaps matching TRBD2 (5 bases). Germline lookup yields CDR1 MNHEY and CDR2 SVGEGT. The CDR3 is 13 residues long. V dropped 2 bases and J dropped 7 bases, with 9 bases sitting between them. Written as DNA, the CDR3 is TGTGCCAGCAGTTACCCGACGGGGAATGAGCAGTTCTTC. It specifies CASSYPTGNEQFF.

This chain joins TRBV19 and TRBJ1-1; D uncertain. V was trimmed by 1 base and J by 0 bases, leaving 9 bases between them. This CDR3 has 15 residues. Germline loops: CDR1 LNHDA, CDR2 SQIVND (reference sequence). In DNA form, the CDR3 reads TGTGCCAGTAGTATAGGGGAGGGCCTGAACACTGAAGCTTTCTTT. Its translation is CASSIGEGLNTEAFF.